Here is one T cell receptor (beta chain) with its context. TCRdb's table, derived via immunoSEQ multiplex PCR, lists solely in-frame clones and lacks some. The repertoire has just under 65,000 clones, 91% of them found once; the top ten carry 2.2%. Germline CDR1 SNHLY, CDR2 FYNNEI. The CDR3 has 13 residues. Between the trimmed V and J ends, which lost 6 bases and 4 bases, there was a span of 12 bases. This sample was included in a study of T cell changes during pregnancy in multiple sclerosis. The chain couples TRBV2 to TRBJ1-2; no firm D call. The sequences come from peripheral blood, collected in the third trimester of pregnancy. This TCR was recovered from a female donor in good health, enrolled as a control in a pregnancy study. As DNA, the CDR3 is TGTGCCAGCAGGGGTGGCGGTAGCTATGGCTACACCTTC. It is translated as CASRGGGSYGYTF.